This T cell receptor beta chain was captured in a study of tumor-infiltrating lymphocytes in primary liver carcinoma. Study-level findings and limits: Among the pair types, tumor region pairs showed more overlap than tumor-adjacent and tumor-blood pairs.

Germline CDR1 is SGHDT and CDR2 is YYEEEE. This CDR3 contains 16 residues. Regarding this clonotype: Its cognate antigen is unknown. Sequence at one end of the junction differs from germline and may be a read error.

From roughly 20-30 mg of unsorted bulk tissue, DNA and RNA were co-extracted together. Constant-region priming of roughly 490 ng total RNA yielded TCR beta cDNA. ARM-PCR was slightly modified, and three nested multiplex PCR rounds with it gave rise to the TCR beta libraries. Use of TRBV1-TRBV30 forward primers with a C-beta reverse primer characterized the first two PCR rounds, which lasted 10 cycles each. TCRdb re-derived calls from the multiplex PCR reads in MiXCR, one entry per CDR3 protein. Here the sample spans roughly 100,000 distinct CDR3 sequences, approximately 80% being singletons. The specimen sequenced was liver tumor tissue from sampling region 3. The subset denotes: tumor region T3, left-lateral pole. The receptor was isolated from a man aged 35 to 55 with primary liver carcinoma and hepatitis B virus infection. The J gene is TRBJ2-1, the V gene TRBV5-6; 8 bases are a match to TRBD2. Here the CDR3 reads CAGSLDLAGIGDEQFF. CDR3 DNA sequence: TGTGCCGGCAGCTTGGATTTAGCGGGAATCGGCGATGAGCAGTTCTTC.